The 22 T cell receptor beta chains presented below share a single source sample, sequenced in a study of control samples from healthy donors and cancer patients. Profiling relied on immunoSEQ multiplex PCR, and the TCRdb table lists in-frame clones only, not all of them. The table includes approximately 130,000 clones, 89% detected once. Input material: blood. These TCRs come from a man between 45 and 60 years old in good health.

This chain connects TRBV29-1 to TRBJ2-3, with a possible D match to TRBD1 (6 bases). Trimming removed 8 bases at V and 2 bases at J, with 17 bases between. The CDR3 covers 14 residues. Germline V gene lookup returns CDR1 SQVTM and CDR2 ANQGSEA. The CDR3 loop is CSIGTPTYTDTQYF. Here the CDR3 DNA reads TGCAGCATTGGGACACCTACTTACACAGATACGCAGTATTTT.

This chain connects TRBV10-3 to TRBJ1-5, with D perhaps matching TRBD1 (5 bases). CDR1 and CDR2 (germline): ENHRY, SYGVKD. V lost 10 bases, J lost 0 bases, and 13 bases lay in between. This CDR3 comprises 14 residues. CDR3 sequence (DNA): TGTGCCACCCAGGGCGTTGATAGCAATCAGCCCCAGCATTTT. It yields the protein CATQGVDSNQPQHF.

CDR3 bases: TGTGCCTGGAGAGACGCAGGTCTGAACACTGAAGCTTTCTTT. The encoded protein is CAWRDAGLNTEAFF. The rearrangement uses TRBV30 and TRBJ1-1; D not certain. CDR1 GTSNPN and CDR2 SVGIG come from the germline V gene (reference sequence). This CDR3 is 14 amino acids long. V lost 3 bases and J lost 0, with 11 bases in between.

This clone was found once. The rearrangement uses TRBV3-1 (or the pseudogene TRBV3-2) and TRBJ2-5; possible D gene TRBD2, 5 bases. This CDR3 is 12 amino acids long. V lost 3 bases and J 4 bases, leaving 6 bases between the germline ends. Per the germline V gene, CDR1 is LGHDT and CDR2 is YNNKEL (reference sequence). CDR3 coding DNA: TGTGCCAGCAGCCATGGGAGAGAGACCCAGTACTTC. It specifies CASSHGRETQYF.

V usage is TRBV27 and J usage is TRBJ1-1, with 8 bases that match TRBD1. V gave up 2 bases and J gave up 9 bases; unmatched junction bases: 8. CDR3 size: 14 residues. Per germline, CDR1 MNHEY and CDR2 SMNVEV (reference sequence). The CDR3 nucleotides read TGTGCCAGCAGTTTACACGGGGACAGGCTTAAAGCTTTCTTT. Its protein is CASSLHGDRLKAFF.

The rearrangement uses TRBV5-8 and TRBJ2-1, with 7 bases lining up with TRBD2. The CDR3 totals 14 residues. Per the germline V gene, CDR1 is SGHTS and CDR2 is YDEGEE. With 3 bases clipped from V and 7 bases from J, the junction kept 7 bases outside the gene matches. CDR3 sequence reads: CASSSPSGLNEQFF. CDR3 sequence (DNA): TGTGCCAGCAGCTCCCCTAGCGGCCTAAATGAGCAGTTCTTC.

The J gene is TRBJ1-5, the V gene TRBV2, with 7 bases that match TRBD1. The CDR3 runs to 14 residues. V dropped 5 bases and J dropped 3; count of bases not matched to a gene: 4. Germline V gene data show CDR1 as SNHLY and CDR2 as FYNNEI. The CDR3 coding sequence is TGTGCCAGCAGTCAAGACAGGGACAATCAGCCCCAGCATTTT. This gives the protein CASSQDRDNQPQHF.

The rearrangement uses TRBV5-6 and TRBJ1-5; no definite D call. The CDR3 is made up of 14 amino acids. Germline CDR1 reads SGHDT; CDR2 reads YYEEEE. Trimming took 0 bases from V and 0 from J, leaving 4 bases between them. CDR3: CASSLAGSNQPQHF. For the CDR3, the DNA is TGTGCCAGCAGCTTGGCGGGTAGCAATCAGCCCCAGCATTTT.

This chain links TRBV18 with TRBJ2-1; TRBD2 agrees at 8 bases. The CDR3 spans 16 residues. The V gene's germline CDR1 is KGHSH and CDR2 LQKENI. The J segment lost 2 bases and the V segment lost 0 bases, leaving 3 bases of the junction unmatched. The CDR3 loop is CASSPPSGETYNEQFF. CDR3 nucleotides: TGTGCCAGCTCACCACCTAGCGGGGAGACCTACAATGAGCAGTTCTTC.

In its sample, this clone was seen a few times. The chain has TRBV7-8 and TRBJ2-7; no definite D call. The CDR3 runs to 15 residues. Germline V CDR1 and CDR2: SGHVS, FQNEAQ. V was clipped by 1 base and J by 0 bases, with 10 bases between them. The CDR3 DNA reads as TGTGCCAGCAGCTTAGAAGGTTCGAGCTCCTACGAGCAGTACTTC. Translating gives CASSLEGSSSYEQYF.

This clone came up a few times. The rearrangement uses TRBV19 and TRBJ2-1; 7 nucleotides agree with TRBD2. This CDR3 is 14 amino acids long. Germline CDR1 reads LNHDA; CDR2 reads SQIVND (reference sequence). The V and J ends lost 7 bases and 1 base, in that order; junction bases with no gene match: 4. The CDR3: CASNPSGSYNEQFF. The CDR3 nucleotides read TGTGCCAGTAATCCTAGCGGTTCCTACAATGAGCAGTTCTTC.

V is TRBV5-6 and J is TRBJ1-2, with D perhaps TRBD1 (6 bases). V was shortened by 4 bases and J by 5 bases, with 27 bases between the two germline ends. From germline, CDR1 is SGHDT and CDR2 YYEEEE. The CDR3 totals 18 residues. The CDR3 region is CASSPRVRGRGGLYGYTF. The CDR3, as DNA: TGTGCCAGCAGCCCGCGAGTGCGGGGGCGCGGGGGCCTATATGGCTACACCTTC.

The chain uses TRBV30 and TRBJ2-7; possibly TRBD1 for D (7 bases). Germline CDR1 GTSNPN, CDR2 SVGIG (reference sequence). The CDR3 covers 12 residues. The germline V and J ends were trimmed by 7 bases and 0 bases, with 10 bases remaining between them. CDR3 in amino acids: CASGDSSYEQYF. The DNA of the CDR3 is TGTGCCTCGGGGGACAGCTCCTACGAGCAGTACTTC.

This clone was counted between two and nine times. This rearrangement joins TRBV11-2 to TRBJ1-2; D not certain. There are 12 residues in the CDR3. The V gene lost 1 base and the J gene lost 8 bases, with 8 bases spanning the gap. Germline V gene lookup returns CDR1 SGHAT and CDR2 FQNNGV. CDR3 nucleotide sequence: TGTGCCAGCAGCTTAGTTGGCCCAGGCTACACCTTC. As protein: CASSLVGPGYTF.

This chain uses TRBV3-1 (or the pseudogene TRBV3-2) with TRBJ2-5; 9 positions match TRBD2. The J segment lost 1 base and the V segment lost 0 bases, leaving 3 bases of the junction unmatched. This CDR3 is 16 amino acids long. From germline, CDR1 is LGHDT and CDR2 YNNKEL (reference sequence). In DNA, the CDR3 is TGTGCCAGCAGCCAAGATGGGGGACTAGCCCAAGAGACCCAGTACTTC. Its protein product is CASSQDGGLAQETQYF.

The V gene is TRBV5-1, the J gene TRBJ2-7; D is unclear. Trimming shortened V by 6 bases and J by 5 bases, and 12 bases separated the two germline ends. Germline loops: CDR1 SGHRS, CDR2 YFSETQ. CDR3 size: 12 residues. CDR3 amino acids: CASTGPENEQYF. The CDR3 DNA follows: TGCGCCAGCACGGGCCCCGAGAACGAGCAGTACTTC.

The J gene is TRBJ2-7, the V gene TRBV4-2; D is unclear. This CDR3 spans 15 amino acids. Trimming left V 0 bases short and J 0 bases short, with 9 bases between. Germline CDR1 is LGHNA and CDR2 is YNFKEQ. CDR3 protein: CASSQDPSSSYEQYF. The CDR3 DNA is TGTGCCAGCAGCCAAGATCCCAGTTCCTCCTACGAGCAGTACTTC.

The V call is TRBV18, the J call TRBJ1-4, with D unresolved. With 1 base removed from V and 0 bases from J, the gap between germline ends came to 12 bases. The CDR3 covers 17 residues. Looked up from germline, CDR1 is KGHSH and CDR2 is LQKENI. The CDR3 region is CASSPQSRRTTNEKLFF. As DNA, the CDR3 is TGTGCCAGCTCACCACAGTCTAGGAGGACAACTAATGAAAAACTGTTTTTT.

This clone was observed once. This sequence joins TRBV19 and TRBJ2-1; the match to TRBD2 covers 7 bases. The J segment lost 4 bases and the V segment lost 5 bases, leaving 8 bases of the junction unmatched. The V gene's germline CDR1 is LNHDA and CDR2 SQIVND (reference sequence). The CDR3 consists of 15 residues. The CDR3 protein is CASSPAGLTYNEQFF. CDR3 sequence (DNA): TGTGCCAGTAGTCCAGCGGGACTGACTTACAATGAGCAGTTCTTC.

This rearrangement joins TRBV2 to TRBJ1-1; 8 bases are shared with TRBD1. The V gene's germline CDR1 is SNHLY and CDR2 FYNNEI. V trimming: 6 bases; J trimming: 2 bases; junction bases outside the gene matches: 2. The CDR3 covers 13 residues. The CDR3 nucleotides are TGTGCCAGCAGACCAGGGGGCAACACTGAAGCTTTCTTT. Residues: CASRPGGNTEAFF. The full variable domain, its missing parts supplied by reference TRBV2 and TRBJ1-1, is EPEVTQTPSHQVTQMGQEVILRCVPISNHLYFYWYRQILGQKVEFLVSFYNNEISEKSEIFDDQFSVERPDGSNFTLKIRSTKLEDSAMYFCASRPGGNTEAFFGQGTRLTVV.

The chain carries TRBV18 and TRBJ2-7; perhaps TRBD2 as D (6 bases). The CDR3 length is 15 residues. Per germline, CDR1 KGHSH and CDR2 LQKENI. V was cut by 4 bases and J by 1 base, with 14 bases left in between. The CDR3 bases are TGTGCCAGCTCACTAGGGGCGGGATTTTCCTACGAGCAGTACTTC. This translates into CASSLGAGFSYEQYF.

This chain joins TRBV5-1 and TRBJ2-1; 9 nucleotides agree with TRBD2. The J segment lost 0 bases and the V segment lost 0 bases, leaving 1 base of the junction unmatched. This CDR3 is built from 16 residues. The V gene's germline CDR1 is SGHRS and CDR2 YFSETQ. The CDR3 is CASSLGGGVSYNEQFF. The CDR3 DNA reads TGCGCCAGCAGCTTGGGCGGGGGGGTCTCCTACAATGAGCAGTTCTTC.